This entry lists 25 T cell receptor beta chains sequenced from one sample in a study of tumor-infiltrating lymphocytes in localized non-small cell lung cancer. Some clones are missing from TCRdb's copy, which holds only in-frame ones; the method was immunoSEQ multiplex PCR. The sample holds some 15,000 clones, roughly two thirds seen once. Sequenced sample: lung tumor tissue. These receptors were obtained from a human donor with non-small cell lung cancer.

The gene calls are TRBV5-1 and TRBJ2-5, with TRBD2 matching over 8 bases. V lost 0 bases to trimming and J lost 0 bases; unmatched junction nucleotides: 1. The CDR3 runs 15 residues. The germline V gene has CDR1 SGHRS and CDR2 YFSETQ. CDR3 bases: TGCGCCAGCAGCTTGGACGGGAGGGACCAAGAGACCCAGTACTTC. This gives the protein CASSLDGRDQETQYF.

In this sample, this clone turned up a few times. V usage is TRBV30 and J usage is TRBJ2-7; D is unclear. In germline, CDR1 is GTSNPN, CDR2 SVGIG (reference sequence). The CDR3 length is 13 residues. Trimming removed 4 bases from V and 6 bases from J, with 16 bases in between. The CDR3 loop reads CAWNLVGFGEQYF. CDR3 coding DNA: TGTGCCTGGAATCTGGTAGGGTTTGGCGAGCAGTACTTC.

Only one count was recorded for this clone. The chain carries TRBV27 and TRBJ2-7; either TRBD1 or TRBD2 may fit D (6 bases each). There are 16 residues in the CDR3. Looked up from germline, CDR1 is MNHEY and CDR2 is SMNVEV (reference sequence). Trimming took 2 bases from V and 3 from J, leaving 17 bases between them. In DNA, the CDR3 is TGTGCCAGCAGTTTAAGGGGGGCGGACGGAATCTACGAGCAGTACTTC. Its protein product is CASSLRGADGIYEQYF.

The chain is built from TRBV6-1 and TRBJ1-2; unclear D gene. V shed 10 bases and J shed 8 bases, with 11 bases lying between them. The V gene's germline CDR1 is MNHNS and CDR2 SASEGT. The CDR3 loop spans 10 amino acids. The CDR3 reads CATQVVGYTF. The CDR3 coding sequence is TGTGCCACCCAGGTAGTGGGCTACACCTTC.

The V gene is TRBV6-4, the J gene TRBJ2-5; 12 bases fit TRBD2. CDR1 is MRHNA and CDR2 is SNTAGT in the germline V gene. V was clipped by 6 bases and J by 5 bases; unmatched bases: 10. The CDR3 has 16 residues. In nucleotides, the CDR3 is TGTGCCAGCAGCCCGACTAGCGGGAGAGGAGGGGAGACCCAGTACTTC. This translates into CASSPTSGRGGETQYF.

The chain links TRBV29-1 to TRBJ1-4; 9 bases agree with TRBD1. The CDR3 is 13 residues long. Per the germline V gene, CDR1 is SQVTM and CDR2 is ANQGSEA. The ends lost 7 bases at V and 5 bases at J; junction bases unmatched: 5. Here the CDR3 DNA reads TGCAGCGCCGCCGGGACAGGGAATGAAAAACTGTTTTTT. Translating it yields CSAAGTGNEKLFF.

About this clone itself: One junction end disagrees with the germline gene, perhaps due to a read error. The gene calls are TRBV5-1 and TRBJ2-1, with 12 positions matching TRBD2. In germline, CDR1 is SGHRS, CDR2 YFSETQ. This CDR3 is 17 amino acids long. The CDR3 bases are TGCGCCAGCAACTTGGGACTAGCGGGTTGGGAGGGGAATGAGCAGTTCTTC. Translation gives CASNLGLAGWEGNEQFF.

The table lists this clone with a few counts. This sequence joins TRBV2 and TRBJ2-5; the D is unclear. Trimming took off 6 bases at V and 1 base at J, with 18 bases between the two ends. The CDR3 spans 16 residues. Germline V gene data show CDR1 as SNHLY and CDR2 as FYNNEI. The CDR3 bases are TGTGCCAGCAGCCCGATCGGGTACACCACCCAAGAGACCCAGTACTTC. Its protein product is CASSPIGYTTQETQYF.

This chain uses TRBV27 with TRBJ1-2; a possible D gene is TRBD1 (6 bases). CDR3 length: 14 residues. The V end lost 6 bases, the J end lost 2 bases, and 13 bases lay between the germline ends. Germline V lookup: CDR1 MNHEY, CDR2 SMNVEV (reference sequence). The CDR3 reads CASRYQQGNYGYTF. The CDR3 bases are TGTGCCAGCAGGTATCAACAGGGAAACTATGGCTACACCTTC.

This chain uses TRBV5-1 with TRBJ2-4; a possible D gene is TRBD2 (6 bases). The CDR3 is made up of 14 amino acids. Trimming shortened V by 5 bases and J by 1 base, and 10 bases separated the two germline ends. Germline V gives CDR1 SGHRS, CDR2 YFSETQ. The CDR3 loop reads CASRGGDAKNIQYF. The CDR3 bases are TGCGCCAGCAGGGGCGGGGACGCCAAAAACATTCAGTACTTC.

Regarding this clone: One junction end disagrees with the germline gene, perhaps due to a read error. This chain joins TRBV7-7 and TRBJ2-5; 7 bases are shared with TRBD2. Germline CDR1 and CDR2: SSHAT and FNYEAQ (reference sequence). This CDR3 has 16 amino acids. The CDR3 region has the DNA TGTGCTAGCAGCTTAGCGGGTTCAGGACTACAAGAGACCCAGTACTTC. Amino acids: CASSLAGSGLQETQYF. Complete variable domain (other parts from reference TRBV7-7 and TRBJ2-5): GAGVSQSPRYKVTKRGQDVTLRCDPISSHATLYWYQQALGQGPEFLTYFNYEAQPDKSGLPSDRFSAERPEGSISTLTIQRTEQRDSAMYRCASSLAGSGLQETQYFGPGTRLLVL.

This clone was seen just once. J is TRBJ2-5 and V is TRBV7-8; 7 positions match TRBD2. The length of the CDR3 is 13 residues. After removal of 1 base from V and 5 bases from J, the junction contained 1 base not matched to a gene. Germline CDR1 and CDR2: SGHVS and FQNEAQ. This CDR3 is CASSLVGGETQYF. CDR3 in DNA: TGTGCCAGCAGCTTAGTCGGGGGGGAGACCCAGTACTTC.

The J gene is TRBJ1-4, the V gene TRBV4-1; no clear D gene. From germline, CDR1 is MGHRA and CDR2 YSYEKL. This CDR3 has 17 residues. Trimming took off 0 bases at V and 3 bases at J, with 14 bases between the two ends. DNA for the CDR3: TGCGCCAGCAGCCAAGAAGGTTCCCCTAGGGCTAATGAAAAACTGTTTTTT. Its translation is CASSQEGSPRANEKLFF.

The chain is built from TRBV6-1 and TRBJ2-2; D is ambiguous. Germline loops: CDR1 MNHNS, CDR2 SASEGT. The CDR3 is made up of 13 amino acids. Trimming took 2 bases from V and 6 from J, leaving 7 bases between them. This chain's CDR3 is CASSEQTAGELFF. Here the CDR3 DNA reads TGTGCCAGCAGTGAACAGACCGCCGGGGAGCTGTTTTTT.

The V gene is TRBV29-1, the J gene TRBJ2-1; 7 bases are shared with TRBD2. V lost 2 bases to trimming and J lost 3 bases; unmatched junction nucleotides: 7. Looked up from germline, CDR1 is SQVTM and CDR2 is ANQGSEA. This CDR3 has 15 amino acids. The DNA of the CDR3 is TGCAGCGTTGAAAAACCTAGCGGAAGCTACAATGAGCAGTTCTTC. It translates to CSVEKPSGSYNEQFF.

The rearrangement joins TRBV6-1 to TRBJ2-5; TRBD2 is a possible D gene (5 bases). V gave up 1 base and J gave up 4 bases, with 10 bases separating them. The CDR3 runs to 14 residues. The germline CDR1 and CDR2 sequences are MNHNS and SASEGT. CDR3 DNA sequence: TGTGCCAGCAGTGAAGGGGCTAGCATAGAGACCCAGTACTTC. Its translation: CASSEGASIETQYF.

Concerning this clone: Other DNA sequences in this sample translate to the same CDR3. The chain combines TRBV10-3 with TRBJ2-7, with TRBD2 matching 8 bases. This CDR3 is 13 amino acids long. The V gene's germline CDR1 is ENHRY and CDR2 SYGVKD. The ends lost 2 bases at V and 7 bases at J; junction bases unmatched: 4. CDR3 in amino acids: CAISEPGGREQYF. CDR3 coding DNA: TGTGCCATCAGTGAGCCGGGGGGGCGGGAGCAGTACTTC.

For the CDR3, the DNA is TGTGCCAGTAGTTCTCTAGCGGGGGGGCCTAACACCGGGGAGCTGTTTTTT. It is translated as CASSSLAGGPNTGELFF. The rearrangement links TRBV19 to TRBJ2-2, with TRBD2 identical over 12 bases. Germline lookup yields CDR1 LNHDA and CDR2 SQIVND (reference sequence). J lost 2 bases, V lost 5 bases, and 6 bases had no gene match. This CDR3 spans 17 amino acids.

The chain is built from TRBV2 and TRBJ2-3; weak D call: TRBD2 (5 bases). Deletions cut 8 bases from V and 2 bases from J, with 8 bases between. The CDR3 runs 12 residues. Germline loops: CDR1 SNHLY, CDR2 FYNNEI. CDR3 residues: CASGLYTDTQYF. The DNA of the CDR3 is TGTGCCAGCGGACTGTACACAGATACGCAGTATTTT.

The V and J genes are TRBV28 and TRBJ1-4, with 12 nucleotides matching TRBD1. Germline CDR1 is MDHEN and CDR2 is SYDVKM. This CDR3 contains 16 residues. The CDR3, as DNA: TGTGCAACTAATAATCCGGGACAGGGGGCCGGGGAAAAACTGTTTTTT. Its translation: CATNNPGQGAGEKLFF.

There are a few counts of this clone. The CDR3 sequence is CASSQALGQLVTEAFF. DNA for the CDR3: TGCGCCAGCAGCCAAGCCCTGGGACAACTGGTGACTGAAGCTTTCTTT. The V gene is TRBV4-1, the J gene TRBJ1-1; tentative D call: TRBD1 (6 bases). Germline values: CDR1 MGHRA, CDR2 YSYEKL. The CDR3 consists of 16 residues. V was trimmed by 1 base and J by 5 bases, leaving 17 bases between them.

The rearrangement uses TRBV21-1 and TRBJ2-1; TRBD2, as called in the table, went unchecked against the DNA. TRBV21-1 is flagged as a pseudogene. The CDR3 extends over 16 amino acids. The CDR3 is CASSKLGPARGNEQFF. In DNA, the CDR3 is TGTGCCAGCAGCAAGTTAGGACCCGCCCGAGGGAATGAGCAGTTCTTC.

The chain links TRBV4-2 to TRBJ2-3, with 7 bases identical to TRBD2. Germline V lookup: CDR1 LGHNA, CDR2 YNFKEQ. V lost 1 base and J lost 2; bases outside the gene matches: 9. This CDR3 comprises 17 residues. The CDR3 is CASSQVIASGNTDTQYF. The DNA for the CDR3 is TGTGCCAGCAGCCAAGTCATCGCTAGCGGAAACACAGATACGCAGTATTTT.

V gene TRBV18 combines with J gene TRBJ1-5; D uncertain. The V end lost 2 bases, the J end lost 4 bases, and 6 bases lay between the germline ends. The V gene's germline CDR1 is KGHSH and CDR2 LQKENI. CDR3 size: 13 residues. The CDR3 nucleotides read TGTGCCAGCTCACCAGGGCCTAATCAGCCCCAGCATTTT. Its protein product is CASSPGPNQPQHF.

The chain uses TRBV7-3 and TRBJ2-2; D is ambiguous. Trimming took off 0 bases at V and 4 bases at J, with 6 bases between the two ends. CDR3 size: 14 residues. The germline gives CDR1 SGHTA, CDR2 FQGTGA. This chain's CDR3 is CASSLTYGTGELFF. The CDR3 nucleotides are TGTGCCAGCAGCTTAACTTATGGCACCGGGGAGCTGTTTTTT.